This TCR beta chain was captured in a study of blood T cell repertoires in COVID-19. Study overall: Samples taken during acute and convalescent COVID-19 were collected in the United States, Italy and Spain.

Authors' methods: Reference gene primer amplification yielded estimated nucleated cell counts. The data were produced by immunoSEQ multiplex PCR, yet TCRdb's version contains in-frame clones alone and is incomplete. The DNA was the basis for D and trimming; V, J and clone size are from that table. The sample shows around 94,000 clones, approximately 88% of them seen only once. With regard to this clone: The germline gene is not matched at one end of the junction; a read error may be the cause.

Per the germline V gene, CDR1 is SGHKS and CDR2 is YYEKEE (reference sequence). The CDR3 is made up of 14 amino acids. Sequencing was done on a sample of peripheral blood. This sequence joins TRBV5-5 and TRBJ2-5; the D gene is possibly TRBD2 (5 bases). This TCR derives from a human donor in a cohort sampled during active COVID-19. The CDR3 DNA reads as TGTGCCAGCAGCATAGGACTGATAAAAGAGCCCCAGTACTTC. It yields the protein CASSIGLIKEPQYF.